This T cell receptor beta chain was documented in a study of blood T cell repertoires in COVID-19 (dated by TCRdb to 2019 to 2021). In terms of the full investigation: Samples covering the acute and convalescent phases of COVID-19 were provided by collaborators in the United States, Italy and Spain. The prospective study material was composed of cDNA or gDNA derived from T cells, B-cell-depleted T cells, or PBMCs. Subjects who had been exposed to COVID-19, were actively infected with it, or had recovered from it provided the deeply sampled blood TCRbeta repertoires that made up the dataset. A freely available public database, intended as a resource for researchers studying the immune response to SARS-CoV-2, is where the repertoires were released. The samples were drawn from the first 160 participants of the ongoing ImmuneRACE study and from 1,254 subjects provided by 6 global collaborators. Sample metadata almost always included a de-identified subject ID, COVID-19 status, age in years and sex. Where available, HLA class I and class II types were obtained from metadata supplied by the sample provider rather than from assay-based typing.

Overall study results and their limits: The quantity of clinical and demographic metadata differed by source and by participant and was supplied without curation.

The collaborating institutions used their own protocols to collect whole blood in K2EDTA tubes. For TCRbeta analysis, collaborators shipped samples as frozen whole blood, isolated PBMCs, or DNA extracted from either of those sample types. TCRbeta CDR3 regions were amplified from genomic DNA using the immunoSEQ Assay, a bias-controlled multiplex PCR. The study's own analysis went as follows. Within the assay, amplification of reference gene primers was used to estimate how many nucleated cells each sample contained. To quantify the absolute abundance of each unique TCRbeta CDR3 rearrangement, sequence reads were collapsed and filtered. For each sample, productive Simpson clonality was calculated as the square root of Simpson's diversity index across productive rearrangements. Here the immuneACCESS table is served through TCRdb, limited to in-frame sequences with V and J called. Missing clones are a known gap in these copies; in checked studies unresolved V genes cover under half, and the rest lacks a known reason. From that table come the V and J calls and clone size; the DNA was used to work out D and trimming. The table for this sample lists over 45,000 clones; 91% of them were counted only once. Approximately 8.1% of the sample lies in the top ten.

The CDR3, cysteine through phenylalanine, is 14 amino acids long. Just CDR3 DNA is preserved here, 42 bases in frame from base 1. The germline V end is reduced by 2 bases and the J end by 3 bases; junction bases left unmatched: 2. CDR1 and CDR2 (SGHKS, YYEKEE) derive from the germline V gene (reference sequence). On this clone itself: Its antigen is currently not known. No base quality values were provided; no much bigger clone lies one nucleotide off.

Sequences were obtained from peripheral blood. The sequence was obtained from a human donor in a cohort sampled during active COVID-19. The chain couples TRBV5-5 to TRBJ2-3; 8 of the junction bases match TRBD2. Here is the DNA: TGTGCCAGCAGCTTTGAGCGGGAGACAGATACGCAGTATTTT. Its amino acids are CASSFERETDTQYF.